This T cell receptor beta chain was sequenced for a study of regulatory T cells in long-lasting Graves disease. On the study more broadly: Graves' patients diagnosed newly had used antithyroid drugs under 3 months.

The time point is: newly diagnosed GD, antithyroid drugs for less than 3 months. Extracted RNA from PBMCs served as the source of the TCR library. The TCR beta library used iRepertoire HTBI primers with Arm-PCR amplification of CDR3. TCRdb reanalysed the multiplex PCR reads using MiXCR and keeps one entry per CDR3 protein. The data hold around 360,000 distinct CDR3 sequences, with around 15% observed a single time. The table lists this clonotype with many counts. CDR1 MDHEN and CDR2 SYDVKM come from the germline V gene. V lost 2 bases to trimming and J lost 7 bases, with 8 bases between them. This CDR3 is 12 amino acids long. The same specimen was also included in a second study, on T cells in Graves' hyperthyroidism and ophthalmopathy. From that report: When the TCR CDR3 underwent first-round RT-PCR, the HTBI primer set was used. Model predictions of ophthalmopathy came a median around 6.5 months before onset.

This TCR derives from a young woman with Graves disease. The chain carries TRBV28 and TRBJ1-2; TRBD1 is a possible D gene (5 bases). Sequences were derived from peripheral blood mononuclear cells (PBMCs), sampled at new diagnosis, from a patient treated with antithyroid drugs. The CDR3 DNA sequence: TGTGCCAGCAGTTTAAAAGGGGTTGGCTACACCTTC. Protein product: CASSLKGVGYTF.